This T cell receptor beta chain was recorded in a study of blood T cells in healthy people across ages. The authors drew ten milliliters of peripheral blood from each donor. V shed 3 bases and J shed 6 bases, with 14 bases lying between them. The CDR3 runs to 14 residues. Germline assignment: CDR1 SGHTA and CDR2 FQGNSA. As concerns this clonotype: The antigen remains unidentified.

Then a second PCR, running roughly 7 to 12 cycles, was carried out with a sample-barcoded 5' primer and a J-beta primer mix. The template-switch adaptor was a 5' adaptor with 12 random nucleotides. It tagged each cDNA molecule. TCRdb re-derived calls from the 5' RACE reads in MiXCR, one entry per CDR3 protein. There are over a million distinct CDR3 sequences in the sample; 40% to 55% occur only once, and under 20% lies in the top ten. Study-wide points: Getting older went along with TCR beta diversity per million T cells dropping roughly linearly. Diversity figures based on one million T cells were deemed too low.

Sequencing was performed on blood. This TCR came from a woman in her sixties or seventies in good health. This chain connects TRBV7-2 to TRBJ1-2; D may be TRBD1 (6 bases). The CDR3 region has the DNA TGTGCCAGCAGCTTCGGAGACAGGAACCATGGCTACACCTTC. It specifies CASSFGDRNHGYTF. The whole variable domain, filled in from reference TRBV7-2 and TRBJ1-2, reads GAGVSQSPSNKVTEKGKDVELRCDPISGHTALYWYRQSLGQGLEFLIYFQGNSAPDKSGLPSDRFSAERTGGSVSTLTIQRTQQEDSAVYLCASSFGDRNHGYTFGSGTRLTVV.